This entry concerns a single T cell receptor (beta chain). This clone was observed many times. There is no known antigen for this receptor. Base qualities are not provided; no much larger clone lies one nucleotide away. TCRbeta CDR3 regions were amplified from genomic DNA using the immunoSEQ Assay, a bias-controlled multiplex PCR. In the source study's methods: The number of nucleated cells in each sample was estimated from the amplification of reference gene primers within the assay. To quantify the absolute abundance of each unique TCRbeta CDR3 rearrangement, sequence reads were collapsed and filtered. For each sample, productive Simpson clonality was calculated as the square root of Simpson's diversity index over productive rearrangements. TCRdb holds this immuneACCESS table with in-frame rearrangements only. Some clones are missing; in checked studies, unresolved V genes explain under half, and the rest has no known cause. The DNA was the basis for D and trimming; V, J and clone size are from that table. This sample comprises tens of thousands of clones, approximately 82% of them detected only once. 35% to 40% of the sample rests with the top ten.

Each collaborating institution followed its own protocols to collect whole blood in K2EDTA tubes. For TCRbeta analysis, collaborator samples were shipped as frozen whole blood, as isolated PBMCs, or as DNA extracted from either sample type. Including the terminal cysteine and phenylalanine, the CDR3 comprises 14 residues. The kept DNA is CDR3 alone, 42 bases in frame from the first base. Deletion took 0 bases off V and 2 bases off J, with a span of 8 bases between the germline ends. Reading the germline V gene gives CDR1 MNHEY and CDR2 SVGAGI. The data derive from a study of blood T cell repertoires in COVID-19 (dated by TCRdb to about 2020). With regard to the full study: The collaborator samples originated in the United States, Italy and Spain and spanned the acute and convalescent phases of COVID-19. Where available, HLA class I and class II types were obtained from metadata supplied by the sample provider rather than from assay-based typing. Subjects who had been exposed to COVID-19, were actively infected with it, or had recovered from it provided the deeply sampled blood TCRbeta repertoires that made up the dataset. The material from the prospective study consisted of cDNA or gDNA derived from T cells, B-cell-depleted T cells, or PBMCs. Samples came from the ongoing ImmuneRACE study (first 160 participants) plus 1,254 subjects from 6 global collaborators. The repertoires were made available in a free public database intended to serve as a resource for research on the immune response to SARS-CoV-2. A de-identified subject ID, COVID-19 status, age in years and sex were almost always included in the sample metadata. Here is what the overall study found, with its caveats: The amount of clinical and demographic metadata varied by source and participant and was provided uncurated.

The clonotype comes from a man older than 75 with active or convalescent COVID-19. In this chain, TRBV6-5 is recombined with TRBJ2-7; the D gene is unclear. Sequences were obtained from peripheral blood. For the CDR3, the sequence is CASSYSPGAYEQYF. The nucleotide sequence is TGTGCCAGCAGTTACTCCCCAGGTGCCTACGAGCAGTACTTC.